Below, 27 T cell receptor beta chains from the same sample are listed, as sequenced in a study of blood T cell repertoires in COVID-19. TCRdb's table, derived via immunoSEQ multiplex PCR, lists solely in-frame clones and lacks some. Of some 320,000 clones in the sample, 65% to 90% were seen once. The sample was peripheral blood. Source of these receptors: a human donor in a cohort sampled during active COVID-19.

Worth noting for this clone: Different DNA sequences within this sample yield the same CDR3. This chain's CDR3 is CAWSVQGNTEAFF. CDR3 sequence (DNA): TGTGCCTGGAGTGTACAGGGAAACACTGAAGCTTTCTTT. The chain links TRBV30 to TRBJ1-1, with D perhaps TRBD1 (6 bases). The CDR3 is 13 amino acids. CDR1 and CDR2 from the germline V gene are GTSNPN and SVGIG (reference sequence). Trimming stripped 0 bases from V and 2 bases from J, with 7 bases between.

This rearrangement joins TRBV19 to TRBJ2-7; the D gene is possibly TRBD2 (5 bases). The CDR3 is 13 residues long. In germline, CDR1 is LNHDA, CDR2 SQIVND (reference sequence). Trimming stripped 3 bases from V and 3 bases from J, with 9 bases between. CDR3 in amino acids: CASSMQRDYEQYF. Here the CDR3 DNA reads TGTGCCAGTAGTATGCAGAGGGACTACGAGCAGTACTTC.

V is TRBV30 and J is TRBJ2-2; possible D gene TRBD1, 6 bases. The ends were cut back, 7 bases at V and 4 bases at J, with 19 bases in the middle. The CDR3 covers 15 residues. CDR1 is GTSNPN and CDR2 is SVGIG in the germline V gene (reference sequence). The CDR3 protein is CASETSGAGTGELFF. DNA for the CDR3: TGTGCCTCAGAAACATCAGGGGCGGGCACCGGGGAGCTGTTTTTT.

The V and J genes are TRBV19 and TRBJ1-1; 7 bases are a match to TRBD1. The CDR3 is 14 amino acids. The germline V gene has CDR1 LNHDA and CDR2 SQIVND (reference sequence). After removal of 7 bases from V and 4 bases from J, the junction contained 9 bases not matched to a gene. CDR3 sequence: CASTPGGGLTEAFF. The CDR3 bases are TGTGCCAGTACCCCAGGGGGAGGCCTCACTGAAGCTTTCTTT.

On this clone: In the same sample, other DNA sequences code for this CDR3. J is TRBJ1-1 and V is TRBV15, with D unclear. Deletions cut 0 bases from V and 0 bases from J, with 5 bases between. Germline CDR1 LNHNV, CDR2 YYDKDF (reference sequence). This CDR3 contains 14 residues. CDR3 coding DNA: TGTGCCACCAGCAGAGACAATTTGAACACTGAAGCTTTCTTT. Amino acid sequence: CATSRDNLNTEAFF.

The rearrangement joins TRBV4-2 to TRBJ2-3, with 16 bases fitting TRBD2. V lost 4 bases to trimming and J lost 1 base; unmatched junction nucleotides: 8. This CDR3 comprises 19 residues. Per germline, CDR1 LGHNA and CDR2 YNFKEQ. The CDR3 bases are TGTGCCAGCAGCCCAGGAGGGACTAGCGGGGGGGCGGGCACAGATACGCAGTATTTT. Protein product: CASSPGGTSGGAGTDTQYF.

J is TRBJ1-1 and V is TRBV11-2; D is ambiguous. The CDR3 runs to 12 residues. Trimming removed 5 bases at V and 4 bases at J, with 8 bases between. CDR1 SGHAT and CDR2 FQNNGV come from the germline V gene. The CDR3 coding sequence is TGTGCCAGCAGCACAGCGGCCACTGAAGCTTTCTTT. Translating it yields CASSTAATEAFF.

The chain carries TRBV7-2 and TRBJ2-5; 9 bases match TRBD2. This CDR3 is built from 15 residues. Germline V lookup: CDR1 SGHTA, CDR2 FQGNSA. Germline trimming cut 8 bases from V and 5 bases from J; bases unmatched to any gene: 12. Here the CDR3 reads CASSWSGGPGETQYF. The CDR3 DNA reads as TGTGCCAGCTCATGGAGCGGGGGGCCGGGGGAGACCCAGTACTTC.

The chain is built from TRBV5-4 and TRBJ1-4; a weak D match, TRBD1 (6 bases). Germline CDR1 SGHNT, CDR2 YYREEE (reference sequence). Trimming shortened V by 1 base and J by 5 bases, and 9 bases separated the two germline ends. The CDR3 extends over 14 amino acids. For the CDR3, the DNA is TGTGCCAGCAGCTTGAAACAGGGCAATGAAAAACTGTTTTTT. It specifies CASSLKQGNEKLFF. The whole variable domain, remainder taken from reference TRBV5-4 and TRBJ1-4, is ETGVTQSPTHLIKTRGQQVTLRCSSQSGHNTVSWYQQALGQGPQFIFQYYREEENGRGNFPPRFSGLQFPNYSSELNVNALELDDSALYLCASSLKQGNEKLFFGSGTQLSVL.

This chain uses TRBV6-1 with TRBJ1-5, with TRBD1 identical over 9 bases. The germline CDR1 and CDR2 sequences are MNHNS and SASEGT. V trimming: 3 bases; J trimming: 4 bases; junction bases outside the gene matches: 1. The CDR3 is 14 residues long. The CDR3 region is CASSEDRGNQPQHF. The DNA for the CDR3 is TGTGCCAGCAGTGAGGACAGGGGAAATCAGCCCCAGCATTTT.

The V and J genes are TRBV7-9 and TRBJ1-4; D perhaps matches TRBD1 (6 bases). V dropped 5 bases and J dropped 5 bases, with 9 bases sitting between them. Germline CDR1 and CDR2: SEHNR and FQNEAQ (reference sequence). CDR3 length: 13 residues. CDR3 region: CASSEQGNEKLFF. The CDR3 nucleotides read TGTGCCAGCAGCGAACAGGGAAATGAAAAACTGTTTTTT.

This chain connects TRBV10-3 to TRBJ2-1, with D possibly TRBD2 on 5 matching bases. The CDR3 loop spans 11 amino acids. CDR1 is ENHRY and CDR2 is SYGVKD in the germline V gene. Trimming stripped 8 bases from V and 5 bases from J, with 7 bases between. The CDR3: CAIGLNNEQFF. CDR3 coding DNA: TGTGCCATCGGACTTAACAATGAGCAGTTCTTC.

This clone was recorded many times. The chain uses TRBV6-5 and TRBJ1-1, with a tentative D call TRBD1 (5 bases). Germline V CDR1 and CDR2: MNHEY, SVGAGI. The germline V and J ends were trimmed by 4 bases and 2 bases, with 11 bases remaining between them. The CDR3 is 14 amino acids. In DNA, the CDR3 is TGTGCCAGCAGTTGGGGGAGGGTAAACACTGAAGCTTTCTTT. This sequence encodes CASSWGRVNTEAFF.

The chain employs TRBV4-2 and TRBJ1-2; D not certain. Germline CDR1 LGHNA, CDR2 YNFKEQ. Trimming removed 3 bases at V and 0 bases at J, with 14 bases between. This CDR3 is built from 16 residues. Written as DNA, the CDR3 is TGTGCCAGCAGCCAGTACTCCCAAACCGCTAACTATGGCTACACCTTC. This translates into CASSQYSQTANYGYTF.

CDR3 sequence (DNA): TGTGCCATCAGTGAAGGATCGAGGACTGAAGCTTTCTTT. This encodes CAISEGSRTEAFF. V gene TRBV10-3 combines with J gene TRBJ1-1; unclear D gene. This CDR3 comprises 13 residues. The ends were cut back, 3 bases at V and 5 bases at J, with 10 bases in the middle. CDR1 is ENHRY, CDR2 SYGVKD, per germline.

This chain connects TRBV7-6 to TRBJ2-7; 10 bases are a match to TRBD1. Germline CDR1 is SGHVS and CDR2 is FNYEAQ. V shed 5 bases, J shed 5 bases, and the junction held 6 bases outside the gene matches. The CDR3 has 14 amino acids. The CDR3 coding sequence is TGTGCCAGCAGCACCCGACAGGGGGCCCACGAGCAGTACTTC. Residues: CASSTRQGAHEQYF.

V usage is TRBV29-1 and J usage is TRBJ2-7; D is possibly TRBD2 (7 bases). The CDR3 loop spans 14 amino acids. Germline values: CDR1 SQVTM, CDR2 ANQGSEA. Between the trimmed V and J ends, which lost 2 bases and 2 bases, there was a span of 13 bases. The DNA for the CDR3 is TGCAGCGTTGAACTGGGGGGGCTGCCCTACGAGCAGTACTTC. Protein sequence: CSVELGGLPYEQYF.

In its sample, this clone was seen once. The gene calls are TRBV10-3 and TRBJ1-2, with 9 bases aligning to TRBD1. The junction had 8 bases not matched to a gene; V was cut back by 7 bases and J by 8 bases. Germline CDR1 reads ENHRY; CDR2 reads SYGVKD. The CDR3 is 13 amino acids. CDR3 DNA sequence: TGTGCCATCACCGAGGGGGGACAGGGAGGCTACACCTTC. Its translation is CAITEGGQGGYTF.

This clone was recorded only once. This chain joins TRBV30 and TRBJ1-2, with 9 bases identical to TRBD1. This CDR3 has 14 amino acids. V gave up 4 bases and J gave up 7 bases; unmatched junction bases: 10. CDR1 GTSNPN and CDR2 SVGIG come from the germline V gene (reference sequence). Here the CDR3 DNA reads TGTGCCTGGACCTTAACAGGGGGCGAGGGTGGCTACACCTTC. Translated: CAWTLTGGEGGYTF.

The chain links TRBV5-1 to TRBJ2-7, with 11 bases fitting TRBD2. Per the germline V gene, CDR1 is SGHRS and CDR2 is YFSETQ. Trimming removed 0 bases from V and 0 bases from J; junction bases left unmatched: 2. The CDR3 length is 16 residues. The CDR3 here is CASSLGLAGISYEQYF. The CDR3, as DNA: TGCGCCAGCAGCTTGGGACTAGCGGGGATCTCCTACGAGCAGTACTTC.

Only a few counts were recorded for this clone. The chain employs TRBV7-2 and TRBJ2-7; the match to TRBD2 covers 8 bases. V lost 5 bases and J lost 7; bases outside the gene matches: 13. Germline CDR1 is SGHTA and CDR2 is FQGNSA. This CDR3 is 15 amino acids long. This CDR3 reads CASSNLLGGAGEQYF. CDR3 bases: TGTGCCAGCAGCAACCTCCTCGGGGGGGCGGGGGAGCAGTACTTC.

This chain links TRBV19 with TRBJ1-6, with 9 nucleotides matching TRBD1. Looked up from germline, CDR1 is LNHDA and CDR2 is SQIVND (reference sequence). The CDR3 is 18 amino acids. The V gene end was trimmed by 7 bases and the J gene end by 0 bases; junction bases not matched to a gene: 10. This chain's CDR3 is CASTQAGQGSSYNSPLHF. As DNA, the CDR3 is TGTGCCAGTACCCAGGCCGGACAGGGGTCCTCCTATAATTCACCCCTCCACTTT.

The V and J genes are TRBV3-1 (or the pseudogene TRBV3-2) and TRBJ2-7, with TRBD1 identical over 12 bases. The CDR3 covers 16 residues. V shed 3 bases, J shed 3 bases, and the junction held 6 bases outside the gene matches. Per the germline V gene, CDR1 is LGHDT and CDR2 is YNNKEL (reference sequence). The chain's CDR3 is CASSQAGTGGIYEQYF. The CDR3 region has the DNA TGTGCCAGCAGCCAGGCAGGGACAGGGGGCATCTACGAGCAGTACTTC.

This clone was recorded once. The chain links TRBV9 to TRBJ2-7; the D gene is possibly TRBD2 (6 bases). Germline V gene lookup returns CDR1 SGDLS and CDR2 YYNGEE. V was clipped by 1 base and J by 3 bases, with 17 bases between them. This CDR3 contains 16 residues. CDR3 region: CASSVSRGGNDYEQYF. CDR3 nucleotide sequence: TGTGCCAGCAGCGTATCGCGAGGAGGGAATGACTACGAGCAGTACTTC. Supplemented by reference TRBV9 and TRBJ2-7, the full variable domain reads DSGVTQTPKHLITATGQRVTLRCSPRSGDLSVYWYQQSLDQGLQFLIQYYNGEERAKGNILERFSAQQFPDLHSELNLSSLELGDSALYFCASSVSRGGNDYEQYFGPGTRLTVT.

This rearrangement joins TRBV24-1 to TRBJ2-3, with TRBD2 as a possible D gene (6 bases). CDR3 length: 13 residues. The V end lost 9 bases, the J end lost 2 bases, and 11 bases lay between the germline ends. Germline lookup yields CDR1 KGHDR and CDR2 SFDVKD. The CDR3 DNA sequence: TGTGCCACCGGCGGGACGAACACAGATACGCAGTATTTT. Translation gives CATGGTNTDTQYF.

The DNA of the CDR3 is TGTGCCAGCAGCTTTGGAACTAGCGGGATTCAGTACTTC. Translating it yields CASSFGTSGIQYF. V usage is TRBV9 and J usage is TRBJ2-4, with 9 bases fitting TRBD2. The CDR3 length is 13 residues. J gave up 10 bases and V 4 bases, and 6 bases lay outside the gene matches. The V gene's germline CDR1 is SGDLS and CDR2 YYNGEE.

This chain links TRBV5-4 with TRBJ1-2; the D gene is possibly TRBD1 (5 bases). Per germline, CDR1 SGHNT and CDR2 YYREEE (reference sequence). This CDR3 is built from 17 residues. V was clipped by 0 bases and J by 0 bases, with 15 bases between them. The CDR3 DNA reads as TGTGCCAGCAGCTTGGGGCCTGGGGGGAAAGCTAACTATGGCTACACCTTC. This sequence encodes CASSLGPGGKANYGYTF.